Listed here are 5 T cell receptor beta chains from one sample, sequenced in a study of radiation and T cells in renal cell carcinoma. Profiling relied on immunoSEQ multiplex PCR, and the TCRdb table lists in-frame clones only, not all of them. Among about 73,000 clones, less than 90% were seen once, and the ten largest hold more than 2%. The time point denotes: blood 4 weeks post-SBRT, at nephrectomy. The treatment here: 15 Gy SBRT to primary tumor, nephrectomy 4 weeks later. The specimen was blood, collected from a patient whose treatment included radiotherapy and nephrectomy. These receptors all stem from a woman in her sixties or seventies with renal cell carcinoma.

The V call is TRBV28, the J call TRBJ2-1; the D is unclear. The V gene lost 0 bases and the J gene lost 2 bases, with 8 bases spanning the gap. The length of the CDR3 is 15 residues. Germline V gene lookup returns CDR1 MDHEN and CDR2 SYDVKM. As DNA, the CDR3 is TGTGCCAGCAGTTTATGGGTCGTGGCCTACAATGAGCAGTTCTTC. This sequence encodes CASSLWVVAYNEQFF.

V is TRBV6-1 and J is TRBJ1-2; D is ambiguous. Deletions cut 5 bases from V and 4 bases from J, with 11 bases between. The CDR3 is 13 amino acids. CDR1 MNHNS and CDR2 SASEGT come from the germline V gene. This chain's CDR3 is CASSLHTVYGYTF. CDR3 DNA: TGTGCCAGCAGTTTACATACAGTCTATGGCTACACCTTC.

J is TRBJ2-3 and V is TRBV27, with TRBD1 matching over 10 bases. The CDR3 has 23 amino acids. The trim removed 7 bases at V and 6 bases at J, leaving 34 bases unmatched. Germline V gene sequence: CDR1 MNHEY, CDR2 SMNVEV (reference sequence). The CDR3 spells CASKLRDRGVTGRWSTQSDTQYF. The CDR3 bases are TGTGCCAGCAAACTCCGGGACAGGGGCGTGACAGGGAGATGGAGCACACAGTCGGATACGCAGTATTTT.

This sequence joins TRBV6-5 and TRBJ2-4; no firm D call. The CDR3 runs to 13 residues. Between the trimmed V and J ends, which lost 2 bases and 7 bases, there was a span of 9 bases. The V gene's germline CDR1 is MNHEY and CDR2 SVGAGI. The CDR3 nucleotides read TGTGCCAGCAGTTACGGTATAGGGAACATTCAGTACTTC. Its translation: CASSYGIGNIQYF.

This chain uses TRBV9 with TRBJ2-2, with 8 bases identical to TRBD2. V lost 6 bases, J lost 5 bases, and 12 bases stayed unmatched. CDR3 length: 16 amino acids. From germline, CDR1 is SGDLS and CDR2 YYNGEE. CDR3 nucleotides: TGTGCCAGCATTTCCCCGGGACTAGTGTCAACCGGGGAGCTGTTTTTT. Protein product: CASISPGLVSTGELFF.